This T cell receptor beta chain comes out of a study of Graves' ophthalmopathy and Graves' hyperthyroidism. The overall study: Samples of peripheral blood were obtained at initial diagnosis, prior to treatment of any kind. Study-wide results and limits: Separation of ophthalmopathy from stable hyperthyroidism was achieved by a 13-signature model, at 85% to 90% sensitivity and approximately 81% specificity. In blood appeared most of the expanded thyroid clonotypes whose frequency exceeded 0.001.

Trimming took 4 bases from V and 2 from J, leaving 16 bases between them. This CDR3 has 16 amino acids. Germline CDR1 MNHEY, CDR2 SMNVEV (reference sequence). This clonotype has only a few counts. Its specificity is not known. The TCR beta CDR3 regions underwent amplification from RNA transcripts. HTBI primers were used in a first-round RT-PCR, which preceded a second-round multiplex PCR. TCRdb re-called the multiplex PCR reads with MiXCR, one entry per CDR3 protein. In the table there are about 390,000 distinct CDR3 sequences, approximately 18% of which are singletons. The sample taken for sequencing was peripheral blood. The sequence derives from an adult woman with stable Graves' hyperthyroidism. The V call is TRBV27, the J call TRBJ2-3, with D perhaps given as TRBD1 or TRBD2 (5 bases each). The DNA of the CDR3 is TGTGCCAGCAGTTACTACCCGGGACCAAACACAGATACGCAGTATTTT. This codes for CASSYYPGPNTDTQYF.